The subject of this entry is one T cell receptor beta chain. The record originates from a study of T cells in Graves' hyperthyroidism and ophthalmopathy. Amplified regions were TCR beta CDR3 sequences from RNA transcripts. Carried out on the TCR CDR3, a first-round RT-PCR used the HTBI primer set. TCRdb reprocessed the multiplex PCR reads with MiXCR, giving one entry per CDR3 protein. Among a few hundred thousand distinct CDR3 sequences listed, 15% to 19% were seen once. For Graves' hyperthyroidism to be stable, ophthalmopathy could not progress within 18 months. Patients showing uncontrolled infection, other autoimmune disease, pregnancy or lactation were ineligible. Germline values: CDR1 LGHNA, CDR2 YNFKEQ. This CDR3 region has 13 residues. Trimming stripped 1 base from V and 4 bases from J, with 7 bases between.

The specimen was blood. This clonotype was sampled from a woman aged 30 to 39 with Graves' hyperthyroidism. This sequence joins TRBV4-2 and TRBJ2-5; no clear D gene. CDR3 DNA: TGTGCCAGCAGCCAAGGGGCCGCAGAGACCCAGTACTTC. The encoded protein is CASSQGAAETQYF.